This TCR beta chain was recorded in a study of beta chain features in type 1 diabetes. Study results and limitations: The similarity of naive, central memory and Treg TCRB repertoires appeared greater among patients than among healthy donors. Diminished insertions and augmented deletions at VDJ junctions characterized type 1 diabetes patients. TCRB rearrangement may or may not be influenced by HLA type; here this remained unresolved.

The entirety of the isolated RNA underwent reverse transcription, so expressed TCRB transcripts were sequenced. Produced via immunoSEQ multiplex PCR; TCRdb's table is partial and in-frame only. This sample has just over 450,000 clones, with 30% found just once. Regarding this clone: Its specificity is unknown.

V lost 1 base and J 7 bases, leaving 8 bases between the germline ends. This CDR3 spans 12 amino acids. Per germline, CDR1 MNHEY and CDR2 SMNVEV (reference sequence). Sorted CD4+ subsets: naive, central memory, regulatory, stem cell-like memory (CD45RO/CCR7/CD25/CD127/CD95/CD27 panel). The chain uses TRBV27 and TRBJ2-7; no reliable D call. The sequence was collected from a young man in good health. Sequencing used naive CD4+ T cells from blood. Here the CDR3 DNA reads TGTGCCAGCAGTTTATATGGCAGGGAGCAGTACTTC. This sequence encodes CASSLYGREQYF.